The 19 T cell receptor beta chains presented below share a single source sample, sequenced in a study of blood T cell repertoires in COVID-19. Clones were read by immunoSEQ multiplex PCR, and TCRdb kept only the in-frame ones, dropping some. Of around 160,000 clones listed, 80% to 85% are singletons. Sequenced input: PBMCs or T cells enriched from blood (not recorded which). The receptors were gathered from an older woman who had recovered from COVID-19.

The V and J genes are TRBV5-8 and TRBJ2-7, with D perhaps matching TRBD2 (5 bases). V was trimmed by 4 bases and J by 1 base, leaving 9 bases between them. Germline lookup yields CDR1 SGHTS and CDR2 YDEGEE. The CDR3 is 13 residues long. This CDR3 reads CASSRPGSYEQYF. CDR3 bases: TGTGCCAGCAGCCGGCCGGGATCCTACGAGCAGTACTTC.

Ten or more counts support this clone. This chain connects TRBV2 to TRBJ2-5, with 8 nucleotides matching TRBD1. CDR3 length: 13 residues. Germline CDR1 and CDR2: SNHLY and FYNNEI. V was pared by 6 bases and J by 4 bases, with 4 bases of the junction left unmatched. The CDR3 region has the DNA TGTGCCAGCAGCGGGACAGGTCCAGAGACCCAGTACTTC. Translating it yields CASSGTGPETQYF.

V and J are TRBV7-9 and TRBJ2-3; 10 bases are shared with TRBD2. The CDR3 is 15 amino acids. The V and J ends lost 1 base and 4 bases, in that order; junction bases with no gene match: 2. In germline, CDR1 is SEHNR, CDR2 FQNEAQ (reference sequence). The CDR3 bases are TGTGCCAGCAGCTTAGAGCGGGGGGGTCCAGATACGCAGTATTTT. Translated: CASSLERGGPDTQYF. Complete variable domain (other parts from reference TRBV7-9 and TRBJ2-3): DTGVSQNPRHKITKRGQNVTFRCDPISEHNRLYWYRQTLGQGPEFLTYFQNEAQLEKSRLLSDRFSAERPKGSFSTLEIQRTEQGDSAMYLCASSLERGGPDTQYFGPGTRLTVL.

CDR3 in DNA: TGTGCCAGCAGCTGGACAGGGCTGAACACTGAAGCTTTCTTT. It yields the protein CASSWTGLNTEAFF. The V gene is TRBV7-2, the J gene TRBJ1-1; 8 bases fit TRBD1. Unmatched junction bases numbered 1, after V lost 4 bases and J lost 0 bases. The CDR3 extends over 14 amino acids. Per germline, CDR1 SGHTA and CDR2 FQGNSA. The entire variable domain, with the rest obtained from reference TRBV7-2 and TRBJ1-1, is as follows: GAGVSQSPSNKVTEKGKDVELRCDPISGHTALYWYRQSLGQGLEFLIYFQGNSAPDKSGLPSDRFSAERTGGSVSTLTIQRTQQEDSAVYLCASSWTGLNTEAFFGQGTRLTVV.

The count of this clone is one. The chain carries TRBV28 and TRBJ1-5; D is undetermined. The CDR3 covers 12 residues. The V end was cut by 8 bases, the J end by 7 bases, with 12 bases between. Germline CDR1 reads MDHEN; CDR2 reads SYDVKM. For the CDR3, the DNA is TGTGCCAGCTGTGAGTCGGTGCAGCCCCAGCATTTT. It translates to CASCESVQPQHF.

V and J are TRBV18 and TRBJ1-5; no clear D. Trimming stripped 6 bases from V and 2 bases from J, with 14 bases between. Germline assignment: CDR1 KGHSH and CDR2 LQKENI. CDR3 size: 15 residues. The CDR3 region is CASSPSGSRNQPQHF. CDR3 coding DNA: TGTGCCAGCTCCCCTTCGGGGTCGCGCAATCAGCCCCAGCATTTT.

The chain recombines TRBV6-5 with TRBJ1-2; 7 bases agree with TRBD1. With 4 bases clipped from V and 5 bases from J, the junction kept 1 base outside the gene matches. Germline-derived CDR1 and CDR2 are MNHEY and SVGAGI. The CDR3 length is 12 residues. The CDR3 protein is CASSLQGYGYTF. The CDR3 DNA sequence: TGTGCCAGCAGTTTACAGGGGTATGGCTACACCTTC.

The chain recombines TRBV4-1 with TRBJ1-4; 7 bases map to TRBD1. From germline, CDR1 is MGHRA and CDR2 YSYEKL. Germline trimming cut 5 bases from V and 7 bases from J; bases unmatched to any gene: 10. The CDR3 has 15 amino acids. For the CDR3, the DNA is TGCGCCAGCAGCTCGACCGGGACAGATAGTGAAAAACTGTTTTTT. Translating gives CASSSTGTDSEKLFF.

This clone was picked up a small number of times. Here the CDR3 DNA reads TGTGCCAGCAGGATTAGGACAGGGGGCGTCCCGGACACTGAAGCTTTCTTT. Protein: CASRIRTGGVPDTEAFF. V and J are TRBV28 and TRBJ1-1; 11 positions match TRBD1. The CDR3 is made up of 17 amino acids. Germline V CDR1 and CDR2: MDHEN, SYDVKM. The ends lost 6 bases at V and 3 bases at J; junction bases unmatched: 12.

In nucleotides, the CDR3 is TGTGCCAGCAGCTTAGGGGCCGACAGGGTTGGAGCTTTCTTT. This gives the protein CASSLGADRVGAFF. This chain uses TRBV7-9 with TRBJ1-1; 7 bases agree with TRBD1. Germline CDR1 SEHNR, CDR2 FQNEAQ (reference sequence). This CDR3 has 14 amino acids. J was trimmed by 10 bases and V by 1 base; bases with no gene match: 9.

J is TRBJ1-2 and V is TRBV7-8; tentatively, D is TRBD1 (5 bases). Germline V gene sequence: CDR1 SGHVS, CDR2 FQNEAQ. The CDR3 extends over 12 amino acids. V lost 5 bases to trimming and J lost 11 bases, with 15 bases between them. CDR3 in amino acids: CASSPPEGTYTF. CDR3 DNA: TGTGCCAGCAGCCCCCCGGAGGGGACGTACACCTTC.

The chain employs TRBV2 and TRBJ2-1; 9 positions agree with TRBD2. The trim removed 7 bases at V and 4 bases at J, leaving 8 bases unmatched. The germline gives CDR1 SNHLY, CDR2 FYNNEI. The CDR3 spans 15 residues. The CDR3 DNA sequence: TGTGCCAGCAATAGGGCGGGGGGGGCTTACAATGAGCAGTTCTTC. Its translation: CASNRAGGAYNEQFF. Supplemented by reference TRBV2 and TRBJ2-1, the full variable domain reads EPEVTQTPSHQVTQMGQEVILRCVPISNHLYFYWYRQILGQKVEFLVSFYNNEISEKSEIFDDQFSVERPDGSNFTLKIRSTKLEDSAMYFCASNRAGGAYNEQFFGPGTRLTVL.

This chain connects TRBV27 to TRBJ1-3; D is unclear. Germline V lookup: CDR1 MNHEY, CDR2 SMNVEV (reference sequence). The CDR3 is 16 residues long. Trimming stripped 0 bases from V and 4 bases from J, with 13 bases between. In DNA, the CDR3 is TGTGCCAGCAGTTTATCTGGGCCATCGGCGGGAAACACCATATATTTT. Translation: CASSLSGPSAGNTIYF.

This chain links TRBV5-1 with TRBJ1-1, with D perhaps matching TRBD1 (5 bases). V was shortened by 0 bases and J by 10 bases, with 10 bases between the two germline ends. CDR1 and CDR2 from the germline V gene are SGHRS and YFSETQ. The CDR3 loop spans 12 amino acids. The CDR3 coding sequence is TGCGCCAGCAGCTTGGAAGGGGAAGGAGCTTTCTTT. This gives the protein CASSLEGEGAFF.

The V and J genes are TRBV29-1 and TRBJ1-1; 11 bases are a match to TRBD1. Per germline, CDR1 SQVTM and CDR2 ANQGSEA. This CDR3 comprises 13 residues. V lost 3 bases to trimming and J lost 4 bases; unmatched junction nucleotides: 1. CDR3 bases: TGCAGCGTTGATGGGACAGGGGGCACTGAAGCTTTCTTT. Encoded protein: CSVDGTGGTEAFF.

The chain couples TRBV6-5 to TRBJ1-5; unclear D gene. CDR3 length equals 14 residues. Per the germline V gene, CDR1 is MNHEY and CDR2 is SVGAGI. The ends were cut back, 6 bases at V and 7 bases at J, with 16 bases in the middle. The chain's CDR3 is CASSHTPLGQPQHF. The CDR3 DNA is TGTGCCAGCAGCCATACCCCACTCGGGCAGCCCCAGCATTTT.

The chain is built from TRBV30 and TRBJ1-2, with no clear D. The CDR3 has 11 amino acids. Trimming took off 0 bases at V and 6 bases at J, with 5 bases between the two ends. CDR1 is GTSNPN and CDR2 is SVGIG in the germline V gene (reference sequence). The CDR3 loop is CAWSVQNGYTF. CDR3 DNA: TGTGCCTGGAGTGTACAAAATGGCTACACCTTC. Supplemented by reference TRBV30 and TRBJ1-2, the full variable domain reads SQTIHQWPATLVQPVGSPLSLECTVEGTSNPNLYWYRQAAGRGLQLLFYSVGIGQISSEVPQNLSASRPQDRQFILSSKKLLLSDSGFYLCAWSVQNGYTFGSGTRLTVV.

This clone has only one observation. The V gene is TRBV2, the J gene TRBJ2-2, with TRBD2 matching over 8 bases. CDR3 length: 15 residues. The trim removed 9 bases at V and 5 bases at J, leaving 11 bases unmatched. The germline gives CDR1 SNHLY, CDR2 FYNNEI. CDR3 protein: CASLRAGGGTGELFF. As DNA, the CDR3 is TGTGCCAGTCTGCGTGCGGGGGGTGGTACCGGGGAGCTGTTTTTT.

CDR3 in DNA: TGTGCCTGGAGTGTATGGCCCGAGGCCGCGGGGCAGCCCCAGCATTTT. It specifies CAWSVWPEAAGQPQHF. The V gene is TRBV30, the J gene TRBJ1-5, with D hard to call. The CDR3 has 16 amino acids. V lost 0 bases to trimming and J lost 7 bases, with 19 bases between them. Germline CDR1 and CDR2: GTSNPN and SVGIG (reference sequence).